The present T cell receptor (beta chain) was sequenced within a study of cytomegalovirus exposure and HLA in healthy donors (dated by TCRdb to the late 2010s). Some background on the complete study: In an earlier analysis of under 600 of the donors, approximately 300 Gb of sequence data and about 110 million unique TCR beta sequences from 150 million to 200 million T cells were reported. An early release that covered fewer than 750 HLA-typed donors contained 250 to 350 gigabases of sequencing data and 70 million to 100 million unique TCR sequences. Among the approximately 400 genotyped donors, around 79% belonged to the genetic ancestry cluster associated with self-reported Caucasian donors. The study was designed to test whether signatures of past pathogen exposure could be identified by cataloging public T cell receptors. The study used immunosequencing to profile the T cell repertoires of 666 subjects and linked those repertoires to cytomegalovirus serostatus. Along with the approximately 700-subject first cohort, a separate validation cohort of more than 90 different subjects was used. High-throughput TCR immunosequencing, statistical association of individual TCRs with disease status, and machine learning were combined to predict cytomegalovirus infection status. A later analysis re-examined previously published TCR beta repertoires from around 670 donors and added high-resolution HLA genotyping to investigate patterns of TCR occurrence. Rather than drawing on any new phenotypic data, the later analysis identified candidate immune exposures from TCR beta sequences and the way those sequences occurred across donors. An earlier analysis of fewer than 700 of the donors applied high-throughput TCR beta sequencing to assess whether each TCR beta V gene segment acted as functional or pseudogenic. Alongside the repertoire data, information on donor age, sex, ethnicity and CMV serostatus was compiled. A later genetic analysis took genome-wide SNP genotypes for about 65% of the 666 donors and used that subset as a discovery cohort. All discovery cohort repertoires had been generated using a single sequencing platform. HLA typing included class I and class II loci at four-digit resolution. Typing coverage differed by locus: A, B, C, DRB1 and DQB1 were typed in roughly 629-630 donors, DQA1 in about 510, DPA1 in approximately 600, and DPB1 in just under 490. Four or five DR-DQ haplotypes were treated as single units for association and clustering because of strong linkage in the cohort. Among roughly 400 genotyped donors of the cohort, an average of around 220,000 unique TCR beta nucleotide sequences was sequenced per donor, of which 15% to 20% were non-productive.

The library was generated by the immunoSEQ multiplex PCR assay. A mixture of 60 forward primers for TCR Vbeta segments and 13 reverse primers for TCR Jbeta segments was used in the multiplex PCR. A multiplex PCR assay on genomic DNA amplified the CDR3 region of rearranged TCR beta genes. On the Illumina HiSeq System, the amplified TCR beta libraries were sequenced as 87-base-pair reads. The authors' pipeline ran thus. In a later analysis, around 80 million unique TCR beta chains were counted across the approximately 670 repertoires, and some 10 million of these chains were shared by at least two donors. Raw reads were error-corrected and collapsed into unique sequences by a nearest-neighbor algorithm in which closely related sequences were merged to remove PCR and sequencing errors. CDR3 sequences were aligned to IMGT reference sequences to assign V, D and J gene segments. For a sequence to be retained, at least a six-nucleotide match to both a V gene segment and a J gene segment was required. A rearrangement was called productive if the CDR3 had no stop codons and remained in frame with V and J, and every other rearrangement was called non-productive. CDR3 was defined by IMGT convention, running from the second conserved V-encoded cysteine to the conserved J-encoded phenylalanine. Sequences without an unambiguous match to a single V gene segment were excluded from the earlier analysis of several hundred of the donors. In an earlier analysis of approximately 560 of the donors, a V segment was called functional when productive rearrangements were above 56.7%, and segregating when the standard deviation between donors exceeded 5%. To diagnose cytomegalovirus status from the catalog of TCR beta chain sequences, a statistical classification framework was built. V and J gene assignment, in a later analysis, came from comparing TCR nucleotide sequences with IMGT/GENE-DB human TR gene sequences. In a later analysis, CDR3 sequences and most-parsimonious VDJ recombination scenarios were assigned using the TCRdist pipeline. In a later analysis, each TCR beta chain was defined by its CDR3 amino acid sequence together with its V-gene family, and reads without a unique V-gene family were excluded. As a way to deal with suspected cross-contamination and a sequencing artifact, a later analysis dropped approximately 590 nucleotide sequences that were highly shared and had low generation probability. A later analysis calculated a clonal expansion index for each public chain from normalized within-repertoire ranks of inferred template counts. In a later analysis, generation probabilities were computed using a VDJ recombination model fitted to out-of-frame rearrangements, and the results were checked against IGoR. Hypergeometric tests were used in a later analysis to score TCR-TCR, TCR-HLA and TCR-CMV co-occurrence, with a repertoire-size bias correction applied to the TCR pairs. False discovery rates were estimated in a later analysis by permuting HLA or CMV assignments 20 times. In a later analysis, co-occurring TCRs were grouped with DBSCAN, and TCRdist sequence similarity was added when clustering was performed within HLA-allele-positive subsets. For co-occurrence clustering, repertoires with fewer than 30,000 or more than 120,000 public chains were excluded, along with roughly five repertoires with anomalous nucleotide sharing. Not all clones reach the TCRdb copy of this immuneACCESS table, which keeps in-frame sequences only. Checked studies attribute under half of the gap to unresolved V genes and leave the rest unexplained. V and J calls and clone size are copied from that table; D and trimming were computed from the DNA. Across this sample there are approximately 140,000 clones, with about 82% seen only once. Together, the top ten hold roughly 2% of the sample.

V sheds 3 bases and J sheds 2 bases, leaving 3 bases between their ends. The CDR1 and CDR2 encoded by the germline V gene are SGHRS and YFSETQ. From the cysteine up to the phenylalanine, the CDR3 has a length of 11 residues. The kept DNA is CDR3 alone, 33 bases in frame from the first base. Study-wide conclusions, independent of this receptor: In a later analysis, the rate of TCR association differed among HLA loci, with DRB1 alleles having the most associated TCRs and HLA-C alleles having the fewest. While some public TCRs were present in many individuals, most TCR sequences turned up only very rarely across donors. A further reported finding was that TCR beta sequences accurately predicted the HLA-A and HLA-B alleles for most subjects in the first cohort. Linkage disequilibrium might explain the correlated functional status among segregating V segments, but an unknown experimental factor could not be ruled out. A later analysis associated 15,000 or so TCR beta sequences with specific HLA alleles at a false discovery rate of 0.05. HLA typing was unavailable for some donors at each locus, so association tests used only the typed subset. According to a later analysis, most CMV-associated TCR beta chains appeared to be HLA-restricted, and the HLA associations seemed to be driven largely by CMV exposure. Roughly uniform sequencing depth across donors was assumed in presence/absence analyses, although this assumption may not hold. The cohort was sequenced for TCR beta chains only, and without alpha or paired-chain data the features that could be detected were limited. In vitro tests confirmed that a few of the cytomegalovirus-associated TCR beta chains recognize cytomegalovirus antigens. In both the original and validation cohorts, the classifier was reported to diagnose cytomegalovirus status with high specificity and sensitivity. In an earlier analysis of about 600 of the donors, most TCR beta V segments appeared in productive rearrangements about 90% or about 30% of the time, broadly matching IMGT annotations. Some IMGT-functional V segments, including TRBV6-2 and TRBV6-3, could not be told apart with the 87-base-pair reads, so those segments were excluded. The sequencing pipeline was judged likely to have produced a cluster of highly shared sequence variants as a technical artifact. Strong co-occurrence of HLA alleles, especially DR and DQ, made assigning TCR associations to individual alleles difficult. About 17 rarely observed V segments, including chromosome 9 orphons, were excluded from the earlier analysis of about 500 of the donors because counts were too low. In a later genetic analysis, fewer N-insertions in productive TCRs were reported among donors in an Asian-associated ancestry cluster than the 666-donor mean. A later analysis reported that several top co-occurrence clusters appeared linked to parvovirus B19, influenza, CMV and Epstein-Barr virus. For the cohort, immune exposure information was limited to CMV serostatus. V-gene and J-gene trimming of TCR beta chains was associated with a missense DCLRE1C variant in a later genetic analysis, and the association was replicated in an independent cohort. It was suggested by the authors that the approach could potentially be generalized to other disease states and immunological phenotypes. In a later analysis, HLA-associated TCR beta chains were found to be more clonally expanded and to have lower generation probabilities than equally common non-associated chains. The study gave a list of around 170 TCR beta chains associated with cytomegalovirus.

Comment on this clone: Its antigen is still unknown. Base quality data are lacking; no much larger clone is found one base away.

The cohort comprised fewer than 700 healthy bone marrow donors. All cohort members were sampled while nominally healthy, although unrecorded immune exposures were likely present. The donor tested CMV seronegative, placing the donor among the 350 to 400 seronegative members of the cohort. A peripheral blood sample was provided by each donor, and peripheral blood mononuclear cells were used for TCR beta sequencing. Genomic DNA extraction from the blood cell samples was performed with the Qiagen DNeasy Blood Extraction Kit. Sequenced material: PBMCs. In this chain, TRBV5-1 is recombined with TRBJ2-7; the D gene identity is not certain. The clonotype was recovered from a man aged 25 to 40 in good health and CMV-seronegative. The CDR3 has the sequence CASSSTYEQYF. The DNA sequence reads TGCGCCAGCAGCTCCACCTACGAGCAGTACTTC.